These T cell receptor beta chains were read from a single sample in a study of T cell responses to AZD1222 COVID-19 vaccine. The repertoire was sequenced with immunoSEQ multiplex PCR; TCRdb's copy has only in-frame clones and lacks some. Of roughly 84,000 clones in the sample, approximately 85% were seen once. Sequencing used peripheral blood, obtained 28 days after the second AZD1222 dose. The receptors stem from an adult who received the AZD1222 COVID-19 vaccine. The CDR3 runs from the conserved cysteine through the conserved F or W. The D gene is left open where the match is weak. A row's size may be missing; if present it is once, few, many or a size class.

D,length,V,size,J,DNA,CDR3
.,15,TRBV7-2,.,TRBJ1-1,TGTGCCAGCAGCTTGGCCCGTTCAGCGAACACTGAAGCTTTCTTT,CASSLARSANTEAFF
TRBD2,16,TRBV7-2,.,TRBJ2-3,TGTGCCAGCAGCGAAGGGACTAGCGGTTCCACAGATACGCAGTATTTT,CASSEGTSGSTDTQYF
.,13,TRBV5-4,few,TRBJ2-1,TGTGCCAGCAGCTTGACCGGAGGTCCCGAGCAGTTCTTC,CASSLTGGPEQFF
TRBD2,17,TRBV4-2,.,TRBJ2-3,TGTGCCAGCAGCCAAGAAATCGGCGGGGGACCAACATATACGCAGTATTTT,CASSQEIGGGPTYTQYF
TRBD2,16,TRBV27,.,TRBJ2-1,TGTGCCAGCAATCATCAGACTAGCGGGAGAGGCAATGAGCAGTTCTTC,CASNHQTSGRGNEQFF
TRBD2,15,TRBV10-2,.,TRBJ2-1,TGCGCCAGCAGTATGGGACTAGCGGGAGAGTGGGTGCAGTTCTTC,CASSMGLAGEWVQFF
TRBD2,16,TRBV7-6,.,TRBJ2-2,TGTGCCAGCAAGGGAGGGTCAGTTATTTACACCGGGGAGCTGTTTTTT,CASKGGSVIYTGELFF
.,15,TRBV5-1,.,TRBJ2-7,TGCGCCAGCAGCTCTTACAGCCCGATAAGCTACGAGCAGTACTTC,CASSSYSPISYEQYF
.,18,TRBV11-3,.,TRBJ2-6,TGTGCCAGCAGCTTACCCGTGACGGGGCCTCTCCGGGCCAACGTCCTGACTTTC,CASSLPVTGPLRANVLTF
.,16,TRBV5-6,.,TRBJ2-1,TGTGCCAGCAGCCTCTACGGGCAGACTGTTGTCAATGAGCAGTTCTTC,CASSLYGQTVVNEQFF
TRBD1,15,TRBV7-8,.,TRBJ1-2,TGTGCCAGCAGCCCCGATGGGACAGGTCTATATGGCTACACCTTC,CASSPDGTGLYGYTF
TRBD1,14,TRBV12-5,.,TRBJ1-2,TGTGCTAGTGGTCCAGGAGGAACAGGGGTCGGCTACACCTTC,CASGPGGTGVGYTF
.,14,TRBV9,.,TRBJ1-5,TGTGCCAGCAGCGGCGGGGCGGGCAATCAGCCCCAGCATTTT,CASSGGAGNQPQHF
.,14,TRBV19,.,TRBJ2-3,TGTGCCAGTACCCCGGGGAGGAGCACAGATACGCAGTATTTT,CASTPGRSTDTQYF
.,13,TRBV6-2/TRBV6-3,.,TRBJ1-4,TGTGCCAGCAGTTACTCGCCTCAGGAAAAACTGTTTTTT,CASSYSPQEKLFF
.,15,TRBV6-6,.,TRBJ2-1,TGTGCCAGCAGTTACAGGGAGGAGGCCTACAATGAGCAGTTCTTC,CASSYREEAYNEQFF
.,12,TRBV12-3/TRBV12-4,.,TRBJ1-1,TGTGCCAGCAGTCTTGGGGGGGGGCGAACTTTCTTT,CASSLGGGRTFF
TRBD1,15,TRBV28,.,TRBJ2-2,TGTGCCAGCAGAGACAGGGGGCGCGACACCGGGGAGCTGTTTTTT,CASRDRGRDTGELFF
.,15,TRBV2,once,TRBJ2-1,TGTGCCAGCAGGGCCGGGACGACCTCCTACAATGAGCAGTTCTTC,CASRAGTTSYNEQFF
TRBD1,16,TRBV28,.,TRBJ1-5,TGTGCCAGCAGTTTTCAAAGGACAGGGTTGGGACAGCCCCAGCATTTT,CASSFQRTGLGQPQHF
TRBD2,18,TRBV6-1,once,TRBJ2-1,TGTGCCAGCAGTGAATACGACCAACCGGGACTAGCGGGGGGGCGAAAGTTCTTC,CASSEYDQPGLAGGRKFF
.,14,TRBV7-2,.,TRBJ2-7,TGTGCCAGCAGCGTGACAGGGACTAGCTACGAGCAGTACTTC,CASSVTGTSYEQYF
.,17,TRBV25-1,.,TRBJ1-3,TGTGCCAGCAGTTCAACACCACCTTACGGGACTGGAAACACCATATATTTT,CASSSTPPYGTGNTIYF
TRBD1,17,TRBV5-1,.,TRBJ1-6,TGCGCCAGCAGCTTGGACGGCAGGGGGTTCATGCATTCACCCCTCCACTTT,CASSLDGRGFMHSPLHF
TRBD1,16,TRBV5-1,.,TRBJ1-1,TGCGCCAGCAGCTTGGCCGGCGACAGGGGGGGCGATGAAGCTTTCTTT,CASSLAGDRGGDEAFF
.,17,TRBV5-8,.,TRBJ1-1,TGTGCCAGCAGCTTGACTGAACCCTCGGGGGATGGCACTGAAGCTTTCTTT,CASSLTEPSGDGTEAFF
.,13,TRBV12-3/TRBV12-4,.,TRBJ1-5,TGTGCCAGCAGTATTCGGGGCAATCAGCCCCAGCATTTT,CASSIRGNQPQHF
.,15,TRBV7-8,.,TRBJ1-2,TGTGCCAGCAGCTTAGAGCGCAGGGCATCGTGGGGCTACACCTTC,CASSLERRASWGYTF
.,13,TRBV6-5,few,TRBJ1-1,TGTGCCAGCAGTTACGGCAGACACACTGAAGCTTTCTTT,CASSYGRHTEAFF
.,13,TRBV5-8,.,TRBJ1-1,TGTGCCAGCAGCTTGGTAGGTCACAATGAAGCTTTCTTT,CASSLVGHNEAFF
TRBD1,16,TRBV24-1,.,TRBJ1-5,TGTGCCACCAGTGATTCACCAGGGGGTCTGGGACAGCCCCAGCATTTT,CATSDSPGGLGQPQHF
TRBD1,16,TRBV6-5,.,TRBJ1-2,TGTGCCAGCAGTTACTCGGGGACAGGGGCCACGTTGGGCTACACCTTC,CASSYSGTGATLGYTF
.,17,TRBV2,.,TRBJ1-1,TGTGCCAGCCTAGCAGCGGCGGGGACCCTAATGAACACTGAAGCTTTCTTT,CASLAAAGTLMNTEAFF
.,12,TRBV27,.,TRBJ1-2,TGTGCCAGCAGTTCCGGGCTCTATGGCTACACCTTC,CASSSGLYGYTF
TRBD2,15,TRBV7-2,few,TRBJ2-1,TGTGCCAGCAGCTCCCAAGCGGGAGGTTACAATGAGCAGTTCTTC,CASSSQAGGYNEQFF
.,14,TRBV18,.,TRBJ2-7,TGTGCCAGTTCCCAAGGAGCGGCCACCTACGAGCAGTACTTC,CASSQGAATYEQYF
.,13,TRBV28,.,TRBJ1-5,TGTGCCAGCAGAGGGGACATCGCTTTGCCCCAGCATTTT,CASRGDIALPQHF
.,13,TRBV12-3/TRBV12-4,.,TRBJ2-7,TGTGCCAGCAGCCTACAGGAGGTTGGGGAGCAGTACTTC,CASSLQEVGEQYF
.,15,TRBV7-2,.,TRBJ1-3,TGTGCCAGCAGCTTAGGGACCTGGACTGGAAACACCATATATTTT,CASSLGTWTGNTIYF
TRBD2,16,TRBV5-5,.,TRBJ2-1,TGTGCCAGCAGCTTGTGGCGGGGGAGCTCCTACAATGAGCAGTTCTTC,CASSLWRGSSYNEQFF
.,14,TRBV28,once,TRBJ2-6,TGTGCCACCTTAGACCGGAGTGGGGCCAACGTCCTGACTTTC,CATLDRSGANVLTF
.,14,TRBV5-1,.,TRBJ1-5,TGCGCCAGCAGCTTGGACCAGCCAAATCAGCCCCAGCATTTT,CASSLDQPNQPQHF
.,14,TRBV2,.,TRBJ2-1,TGTGCCAGCAAAAGGCTTAGCTCCTACAATGAGCAGTTCTTC,CASKRLSSYNEQFF
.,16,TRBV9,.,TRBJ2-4,TGTGCCAGCAGCGTAGGGACGCCGACTGAAGGGCACATTCAGTACTTC,CASSVGTPTEGHIQYF
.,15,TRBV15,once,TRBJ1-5,TGTGCCACCAGCAGAGATCTCGAGGGAGATCAGCCCCAGCATTTT,CATSRDLEGDQPQHF
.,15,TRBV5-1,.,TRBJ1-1,TGCGCCAGCAGCTTGGTTGCGGGGCAGGCCACTGAAGCTTTCTTT,CASSLVAGQATEAFF
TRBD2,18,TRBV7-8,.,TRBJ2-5,TGTGCCAGCAGCTTTTTCCGGGGGGGTGGGACTAGAAGAGAGACCCAGTACTTC,CASSFFRGGGTRRETQYF
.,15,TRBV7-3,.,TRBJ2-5,TGTGCCAGCAGCCCCTCCGGGACGCACCAAGAGACCCAGTACTTC,CASSPSGTHQETQYF
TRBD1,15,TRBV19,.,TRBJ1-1,TGTGCCAGGCGGGACAGGGCCATTCTTGGTACTGAAGCTTTCTTT,CARRDRAILGTEAFF
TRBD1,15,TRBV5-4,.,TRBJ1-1,TGTGCCAGCAGCTCGGCGGACAGGGCGGGCACTGAAGCTTTCTTT,CASSSADRAGTEAFF
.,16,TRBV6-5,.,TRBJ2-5,TGTGCCAGCAGTTACCGGAGGGGGGCGCGAGGAGAGACCCAGTACTTC,CASSYRRGARGETQYF
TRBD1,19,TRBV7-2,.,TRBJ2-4,TGTGCCAGCAGCTTGGATCGTCGGCAGGGGGCGATGTCCAAAAACATTCAGTACTTC,CASSLDRRQGAMSKNIQYF
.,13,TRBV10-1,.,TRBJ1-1,TGCGCCAGCAGTGGACAGTTGAACACTGAAGCTTTCTTT,CASSGQLNTEAFF